These 15 T cell receptor beta chains were sequenced from one sample in a study of T cells in Graves' hyperthyroidism and ophthalmopathy. Amplified regions were TCR beta CDR3 sequences from RNA transcripts. The HTBI primer set was used in a first-round RT-PCR of the TCR CDR3. Each CDR3 protein is one row after TCRdb ran MiXCR on the multiplex PCR reads. Of 350,000 to 400,000 distinct CDR3 sequences listed, about 19% are singletons. What was sequenced was blood. Receptors originate from a woman between 18 and 29 years old with Graves' hyperthyroidism.

This clonotype was observed many times. This sequence joins TRBV28 and TRBJ2-5; 8 positions match TRBD2. Germline-derived CDR1 and CDR2 are MDHEN and SYDVKM. The CDR3 totals 16 residues. Trimming removed 6 bases from V and 2 bases from J; junction bases left unmatched: 11. The CDR3 DNA is TGTGCCAGCAGGGACTGGCGGGGGGAACTGCAAGAGACCCAGTACTTC. Amino acids: CASRDWRGELQETQYF.

This clonotype was counted many times. The chain joins TRBV13 to TRBJ1-3; D may be TRBD1 (6 bases). V was trimmed by 5 bases and J by 6 bases, leaving 23 bases between them. This CDR3 has 17 amino acids. The germline CDR1 and CDR2 sequences are PRHDT and FYEKMQ (reference sequence). Here the CDR3 reads CASSPKYRTESLNTIYF. For the CDR3, the DNA is TGTGCCAGCAGCCCGAAATATCGGACAGAAAGTCTAAACACCATATATTTT.

This clonotype turned up a few times. This chain joins TRBV24-1 and TRBJ2-3; 9 nucleotides agree with TRBD1. From germline, CDR1 is KGHDR and CDR2 SFDVKD. The CDR3 extends over 17 amino acids. The ends lost 3 bases at V and 1 base at J; junction bases unmatched: 7. CDR3 region: CATSDPMTGGGTDTQYF. The CDR3 nucleotides are TGTGCCACCAGTGATCCTATGACAGGGGGAGGCACAGATACGCAGTATTTT.

The CDR3 spells CASSERSIMSSYEQYF. In nucleotides, the CDR3 is TGCGCCAGCAGCGAGCGGTCGATAATGAGTTCCTACGAGCAGTACTTC. The V call is TRBV5-1, the J call TRBJ2-7, with a possible D match to TRBD2 (5 bases). V was shortened by 4 bases and J by 1 base, with 18 bases between the two germline ends. This CDR3 comprises 16 residues. Germline CDR1 reads SGHRS; CDR2 reads YFSETQ.

This clonotype was found a few times. V is TRBV27 and J is TRBJ1-2; tentative D call: TRBD1 (5 bases). Germline CDR1 MNHEY, CDR2 SMNVEV (reference sequence). CDR3 length equals 14 residues. V lost 5 bases and J lost 2, with 12 bases in between. CDR3 bases: TGTGCCAGCAGTCCCCCACAGGAGAACTATGGCTACACCTTC. It codes for CASSPPQENYGYTF.

This clonotype was counted many times. V gene TRBV24-1 combines with J gene TRBJ1-1, with TRBD1 identical over 7 bases. The CDR3 is 11 residues long. In germline, CDR1 is KGHDR, CDR2 SFDVKD. Germline trimming cut 5 bases from V and 9 bases from J; bases unmatched to any gene: 2. CDR3 region: CATSVQGKAFF. In DNA form, the CDR3 reads TGTGCCACCAGTGTACAGGGGAAAGCTTTCTTT.

This clonotype has only a few counts. The chain employs TRBV6-2 or TRBV6-3 and TRBJ2-5; D ambiguous. CDR3 length: 13 amino acids. Germline V CDR1 and CDR2: MNHEY, SVGEGT. Trimming removed 10 bases from V and 5 bases from J, with 17 bases in between. The CDR3 region is CATLGPPQETQYF. In DNA form, the CDR3 reads TGTGCCACCCTCGGGCCACCGCAGGAGACCCAGTACTTC.

This clonotype has at least ten counts. The CDR3 region has the DNA TGTGCCAGCAGTTACCGGGCGGGACAGACCAATCAGCCCCAGCATTTT. Translated, it gives CASSYRAGQTNQPQHF. The rearrangement links TRBV6-5 to TRBJ1-5; 7 nucleotides match TRBD1. V shed 2 bases and J 3 bases; nucleotides not matched to a gene: 7. Germline V CDR1 and CDR2: MNHEY, SVGAGI. The CDR3 is made up of 16 amino acids.

The V gene is TRBV19, the J gene TRBJ2-7, with D possibly being TRBD1 (6 bases). V dropped 4 bases and J dropped 2 bases, with 12 bases sitting between them. CDR3 length: 14 residues. CDR1 is LNHDA and CDR2 is SQIVND in the germline V gene (reference sequence). The chain's CDR3 is CASSRTAETYEQYF. Written as DNA, the CDR3 is TGTGCCAGTAGTAGGACAGCCGAGACCTACGAGCAGTACTTC.

This clonotype came up many times. The CDR3 sequence: CSARELVETQYF. The CDR3 coding sequence is TGCAGTGCTAGAGAGCTAGTCGAGACCCAGTACTTC. The V gene is TRBV20-1, the J gene TRBJ2-5; no clear D. The CDR3 loop spans 12 amino acids. The germline V gene has CDR1 DFQATT and CDR2 SNEGSKA (reference sequence). The V gene lost 0 bases and the J gene lost 5 bases, with 7 bases spanning the gap.

Many counts were recorded for this clonotype. This chain uses TRBV5-1 with TRBJ1-2; unclear D gene. The CDR3 runs to 16 residues. CDR1 and CDR2 from the germline V gene are SGHRS and YFSETQ. The germline V and J ends were trimmed by 3 bases and 1 base, with 16 bases remaining between them. CDR3 region: CASSSNPRFDNYGYTF. The DNA for the CDR3 is TGCGCCAGCAGCTCAAACCCGCGATTTGATAACTATGGCTACACCTTC.

This clonotype was picked up many times. The chain has TRBV20-1 and TRBJ1-2; TRBD1 agrees at 8 bases. The germline V gene encodes CDR1 DFQATT and CDR2 SNEGSKA (reference sequence). CDR3 length: 16 amino acids. The trim removed 8 bases at V and 7 bases at J, leaving 21 bases unmatched. This CDR3 reads CSRLGEFGQGDGGYTF. The CDR3 DNA follows: TGCAGTCGCCTGGGGGAATTCGGACAGGGCGATGGTGGCTACACCTTC.

The rearrangement uses TRBV6-2 or TRBV6-3 and TRBJ2-5, with 10 nucleotides matching TRBD2. Looked up from germline, CDR1 is MNHEY and CDR2 is SVGEGT. V dropped 1 base and J dropped 4; count of bases not matched to a gene: 3. The CDR3 sequence is 15 residues long. The CDR3 reads CASSYYSSGGETQYF. The CDR3 DNA is TGTGCCAGCAGTTACTATTCTAGCGGGGGAGAGACCCAGTACTTC.

This clonotype was recorded many times. CDR3 DNA: TGTGCCAGCAGACTAGCCCGGAGGGCCAACGTCCTGACTTTC. Its protein product is CASRLARRANVLTF. The V gene is TRBV12-3 or TRBV12-4, the J gene TRBJ2-6; tentative D call: TRBD2 (6 bases). Trimming pared 6 bases from V and 5 bases from J, leaving 11 bases between. CDR3 size: 14 residues.

This clonotype was counted between two and nine times. The chain couples TRBV27 to TRBJ2-5, with no clear D. Germline loops: CDR1 MNHEY, CDR2 SMNVEV (reference sequence). V lost 4 bases to trimming and J lost 0 bases, with 9 bases between them. This CDR3 contains 14 residues. The CDR3 reads CASSSAYNQETQYF. CDR3 nucleotides: TGTGCCAGCAGTTCCGCCTACAACCAAGAGACCCAGTACTTC.